These T cell receptor beta chains were read from a single sample in a study of T cell repertoires in cytomegalovirus infection. TCRdb passed the reads through MiXCR, listing each CDR3 protein once. The repertoire has hundreds of thousands of distinct CDR3 sequences, about a sixth of them found once; the top ten carry about 12%. Source material: PBMCs. These receptors came from a human donor in good health (CMV status not recorded). Some clones in this sample may be carry-over from other donors' samples. Each CDR3 is given with its conserved first and last residue.

TRBJ2-7,TRBV7-2,CASSFDYGSSYEQYF
TRBJ2-5,TRBV12-3/TRBV12-4,CASKGDQETQYF
TRBJ2-2,TRBV10-2,CAINTENFNGELFF
TRBJ1-6,TRBV12-3/TRBV12-4,CASSLGAQPLHF
TRBJ2-1,TRBV12-3/TRBV12-4,CASSFGPGNNEQFF
TRBJ2-7,TRBV28,CASSADRVRYEQYF
TRBJ2-2,TRBV12-3/TRBV12-4,CASNGEPKNTGELFF
TRBJ1-4,TRBV5-6,CASSAGGDYEKLFF
TRBJ1-6,TRBV27,CASSLVGVGYNSPLHF
TRBJ2-3,TRBV18,CASSPLPGTSDTDTQYF
TRBJ1-4,TRBV5-1,CASSLIRGGEKLFF
TRBJ1-1,TRBV7-2,CASSLTRTGTGMNTEAFF
TRBJ2-6,TRBV7-9,CASSLWGKKAPGSGANVLTF
TRBJ2-3,TRBV7-2,CASSPGTSSTDTQYF
TRBJ2-1,TRBV24-1,CATSWNRGYEQFF
TRBJ1-1,TRBV6-2/TRBV6-3,CASSPTGFTEAFF
TRBJ1-3,TRBV19,CASMRARENGNTIYF
TRBJ2-2,TRBV28,CASSENTGELFF
TRBJ2-7,TRBV28,CASRTTGASGPSYEQYF
TRBJ2-7,TRBV28,CASSAGDRLSYEQYF
TRBJ2-1,TRBV20-1,CSARAGTGSYNEQFF
TRBJ2-2,TRBV6-5,CASRKQGGTGELFF
TRBJ2-3,TRBV20-1,CSASPAMGLARDTQYF
TRBJ2-2,TRBV7-9,CASSPREELFF
TRBJ2-5,TRBV3-1,CASSQAPGAETQYF
TRBJ2-7,TRBV10-3,CAIREKSPSDSYEQYF
TRBJ2-3,TRBV4-1,CASSQDWLLAGGRSTDTQYF
TRBJ1-1,TRBV6-5,CASSYAGTAMNTEAFF
TRBJ2-3,TRBV20-1,CSARESGEQYF
TRBJ1-6,TRBV25-1,CASSEGDRGNSPLHF
TRBJ2-2,TRBV7-9,CASSKAGGTGELFF
TRBJ2-3,TRBV14,CASSRRGLSTDTQYF
TRBJ2-3,TRBV6-1,CASSTQTDTQYF
TRBJ1-1,TRBV6-5,CASSYWTGSTEAFF
TRBJ2-7,TRBV28,CASSLGAWYEQYF
TRBJ1-4,TRBV2,CASGPTNEKLFF
TRBJ2-3,TRBV12-3/TRBV12-4,CASSPGPESTDTQYF
TRBJ1-4,TRBV7-9,CASSFRGANEKLFF
TRBJ1-1,TRBV6-1,CASSSAGQITEAFF
TRBJ2-5,TRBV20-1,CSARDVGHKETQYF
TRBJ1-6,TRBV23-1,CASSQSTGNSYNSPLHF
TRBJ1-1,TRBV28,CASSPPGLGNTEAFF
TRBJ1-2,TRBV6-1,CATLTGWGGQDGYTF
TRBJ1-4,TRBV7-2,CASSTRLGRTEKLFF
TRBJ2-1,TRBV20-1,CSASRGTSGDEQFF
TRBJ1-5,TRBV7-2,CASSLWDRGGQPQHF
TRBJ1-1,TRBV4-1,CASSQVGGGLEETEAFF
TRBJ1-4,TRBV4-1,CASTTGPTNEKLFF
TRBJ1-1,TRBV7-9,CASSPKEPGGTEAFF
TRBJ2-5,TRBV12-3/TRBV12-4,CASSSGGETQYF
TRBJ1-2,TRBV7-8,CASSSGTGYEDHGYTF
TRBJ1-1,TRBV7-2,CASSPSGGGTEAFF
TRBJ1-4,TRBV6-1,CASSVWSLSTTNEKLFF
TRBJ2-5,TRBV7-2,CASSLVTSAQETQYF
TRBJ2-3,TRBV7-2,CASTLGSSGVPDTQYF